This T cell receptor beta chain was obtained from a study of blood T cells in healthy people across ages. The CDR3 is 13 amino acids. V shed 8 bases and J shed 8 bases, with 18 bases lying between them. For the second PCR, which ran for roughly 7 to 11 cycles, a sample-barcoded 5' primer and a J-beta primer mix were used. Each CDR3 protein is one row after TCRdb ran MiXCR on the 5' RACE reads. The sample consists of around 800,000 distinct CDR3 sequences, approximately 24% of them appearing once. These data also featured in a second study, about T cells of mothers and their children. That paper adds: The donor cohort consisted of three healthy Caucasian mothers and their six children. Among related mother-child pairs, overlap was slightly higher than in unrelated pairs, though not significantly. Detection yielded no persistent microchimeric T cell clones.

The TCR comes from a boy younger than 18 in good health. The sample was blood. The chain carries TRBV12-3 or TRBV12-4 and TRBJ1-2, with D possibly matching TRBD1 (5 bases). Here the CDR3 DNA reads TGTGCCAGCGGTGCGGGGGGTCTGGGAGGCTACACCTTC. This gives the protein CASGAGGLGGYTF.